The 2 T cell receptor beta chains given below trace back to one sample, sequenced in a study of CD8 T cells in Susac syndrome. With random hexamers, 0.5 to 1 ug RNA was reverse transcribed. TCRdb analysed the immunoSEQ multiplex PCR reads with MiXCR anew, one entry per CDR3 protein. Found here are roughly 120,000 distinct CDR3 sequences, 80% to 95% of them singletons; the top ten hold roughly 0.29%. The sample comprised CD8+ T cells from PBMCs. These receptor sequences come from a human donor with multiple sclerosis.

The V call is TRBV4-2, the J call TRBJ2-5; no definite D call. From germline, CDR1 is LGHNA and CDR2 YNFKEQ. Trimming shortened V by 1 base and J by 1 base, and 4 bases separated the two germline ends. The CDR3 extends over 13 amino acids. The CDR3 DNA follows: TGTGCCAGCAGCCAAGGGATCCAAGAGACCCAGTACTTC. Its translation is CASSQGIQETQYF.

In the case of this clonotype: One junction end does not reproduce the germline sequence, and a read error may be involved. The V gene is TRBV7-3, the J gene TRBJ2-5; D is perhaps TRBD2 (6 bases). The CDR3 has 13 residues. Germline V gene data show CDR1 as SGHTA and CDR2 as FQGTGA. The CDR3 reads CASSTRGRETQHF. The CDR3, as DNA: TGTGCCAGCAGCACTAGGGGCCGGGAGACCCAGCACTTC.